The entry that follows covers one T cell receptor (beta chain) sequence. Its antigen is currently not known. Per-base qualities were not stored, and no clone one base away is much larger. The germline ends are 12 bases apart after V is trimmed by 8 bases and J by 3 bases. As encoded in the germline V gene (reference sequence), CDR1 is LNHNV while CDR2 is YYDKDF. The CDR3, from cysteine to phenylalanine, totals 13 residues. Of all the DNA, just the CDR3 is kept, 39 bases in frame from base 1. The protocol used for the library was the immunoSEQ multiplex PCR assay. The multiplex PCR relied on a mix of 60 forward primers for TCR Vbeta segments and 13 reverse primers for TCR Jbeta segments. The CDR3 region of rearranged TCR beta genes was amplified from genomic DNA by a multiplex PCR assay. The amplified TCR beta libraries were sequenced on the Illumina HiSeq System as 87-base-pair reads. The source study handled its data this way. A later analysis tallied 75 million to 95 million unique TCR beta chains across the 610 or so repertoires, and approximately 11 million of those chains were shared by two or more donors. Raw reads were error-corrected and collapsed into unique sequences with a nearest-neighbor algorithm that merged closely related sequences to remove PCR and sequencing errors. CDR3 sequences were aligned to IMGT reference sequences to assign V, D and J gene segments. For a sequence to be retained, a match of at least six nucleotides to both a V gene segment and a J gene segment was required. Rearrangements were called productive when the CDR3 lacked stop codons and stayed in frame with V and J; all others were non-productive. CDR3 was defined by IMGT convention, running from the second conserved V-encoded cysteine to the conserved J-encoded phenylalanine. The earlier analysis of roughly 590 of the donors excluded any sequence lacking an unambiguous match to a single V gene segment. In an earlier analysis of some 590 of the donors, a V segment was called functional when productive rearrangements were above 56.7%, and segregating when the standard deviation between donors exceeded 5%. A statistical classification framework was developed to diagnose cytomegalovirus status using the catalog of TCR beta chain sequences. V and J gene assignment, in a later analysis, came from comparing TCR nucleotide sequences with IMGT/GENE-DB human TR gene sequences. Using the TCRdist pipeline, a later analysis assigned CDR3 sequences along with most-parsimonious VDJ recombination scenarios. In a later analysis, each TCR beta chain was defined by its CDR3 amino acid sequence together with its V-gene family, and reads lacking a unique V-gene family were excluded. As a way to deal with suspected cross-contamination and a sequencing artifact, a later analysis dropped hundreds of nucleotide sequences that were highly shared and had low generation probability. In a later analysis, a clonal expansion index was calculated for each public chain from normalized within-repertoire ranks of inferred template counts. Generation probabilities in a later analysis came from a VDJ recombination model fitted to out-of-frame rearrangements, and those results were checked against IGoR. A later analysis scored TCR-TCR, TCR-HLA and TCR-CMV co-occurrence with hypergeometric tests, applying a repertoire-size bias correction to TCR pairs. A later analysis estimated false discovery rates by permuting HLA or CMV assignments 20 times. In a later analysis, co-occurring TCRs were grouped using DBSCAN, with TCRdist sequence similarity added in when clustering inside HLA-allele-positive subsets. Repertoires with fewer than 30,000 or more than 120,000 public chains were left out of co-occurrence clustering, as were a few repertoires with anomalous nucleotide sharing. TCRdb re-hosts the immuneACCESS table, in-frame sequences only. Its copies lack some clones; in the studies checked, an unresolved V gene accounts for under half of them, and the cause for the rest is not known. D and trimming were read from the DNA, whereas the V and J calls and clone size are those reported in that table. The sample data list about 200,000 clones, and 70% to 85% of these were observed just once. Together, the top ten hold around 3.9% of the sample.

This entry comes from a study of cytomegalovirus exposure and HLA in healthy donors (dated by TCRdb to about 2017). Regarding the research as a whole: According to an earlier analysis of a few hundred of the donors, 150 million to 200 million T cells yielded some 110 million unique TCR beta sequences and 250 to 350 Gb of sequence data. Approximately 300 gigabases of sequencing data and around 90 million unique TCR sequences made up an early release that covered under 750 HLA-typed donors. Of the roughly 400 genotyped donors, roughly 85% fell in the genetic ancestry cluster associated with self-reported Caucasian donors. The aim of the study was to test whether cataloging public T cell receptors could identify signatures of past pathogen exposure. Using immunosequencing, the study profiled T cell repertoires from 640 or so subjects and related those repertoires to cytomegalovirus serostatus. Along with the approximately 670-subject first cohort, a separate validation cohort of over 90 different subjects was used. To predict cytomegalovirus infection status, the study brought together high-throughput TCR immunosequencing, statistical association of individual TCRs with disease status, and machine learning. A later analysis re-analyzed previously published TCR beta repertoires from approximately 700 donors and added high-resolution HLA genotyping to study TCR occurrence patterns. Rather than using new phenotypic data, the later analysis identified candidate immune exposures from TCR beta sequences and from how often those sequences occurred across donors. In an earlier analysis of about 590 of the donors, high-throughput TCR beta sequencing was used to judge whether each TCR beta V gene segment behaved as functional or pseudogenic. Donor age, sex, ethnicity and CMV serostatus were collected together with the repertoire data. A later genetic analysis used genome-wide SNP genotypes for about 55% of the 666 donors, treating that subset as a discovery cohort. All discovery cohort repertoires had been generated using a single sequencing platform. Both class I and class II loci were covered by HLA typing, at four-digit resolution. Typing coverage varied by locus: 629-630 donors for A, B, C, DRB1 and DQB1; more than 500 for DQA1; 606 for DPA1; fewer than 480 for DPB1. About 5 DR-DQ haplotypes were handled as single units for association and clustering, since linkage in the cohort was strong. Among 350 to 400 genotyped donors of the cohort, an average of approximately 240,000 unique TCR beta nucleotide sequences were sequenced per donor, 15% to 20% of them non-productive.

In total, 600 or so healthy bone marrow donors made up the cohort. Cohort members were all nominally healthy when sampled, although unrecorded immune exposures were likely present. The donor tested CMV seronegative, placing the donor among the roughly 340 seronegative members of the cohort. A peripheral blood sample was provided by each donor, and peripheral blood mononuclear cells were used for TCR beta sequencing. The Qiagen DNeasy Blood Extraction Kit was used to extract genomic DNA from the blood cell samples. Paper-wide results and their limitations: Compared with equally common non-associated chains, HLA-associated TCR beta chains in a later analysis were more clonally expanded and had lower generation probabilities. In a later analysis, TCR association rates were found to vary across HLA loci, with the most associated TCRs seen for DRB1 alleles and the fewest for HLA-C alleles. A group of highly shared sequence variants was considered likely to be a technical artifact of the sequencing pipeline. Compared with the roughly 670-donor mean, donors in an Asian-associated ancestry cluster had fewer N-insertions in productive TCRs, according to a later genetic analysis. CMV serostatus was the only immune exposure information available for the cohort. In both the original and validation cohorts, the classifier was reported to diagnose cytomegalovirus status with high specificity and sensitivity. Correlated functional status among segregating V segments might be attributable to linkage disequilibrium, but an unknown experimental factor could not be ruled out. Specific HLA alleles were associated with 15,000 to 20,000 TCR beta sequences at a false discovery rate of 0.05 in a later analysis. While some public TCRs were present in many individuals, most TCR sequences turned up only very rarely across donors. In a later genetic analysis, a missense DCLRE1C variant was associated with V-gene and J-gene trimming of TCR beta chains, and the association was replicated in an independent cohort. Presence/absence analyses assumed roughly uniform sequencing depth across donors, an assumption that may not hold. When HLA alleles, especially DR and DQ, strongly co-occurred, attributing TCR associations to individual alleles was difficult. HLA typing was unavailable for some donors at each locus, so association tests used only the typed subset. Because counts were too low, approximately 18 rarely observed V segments, including chromosome 9 orphons, were excluded from the earlier analysis of 587 of the donors. According to a later analysis, most CMV-associated TCR beta chains appeared to be HLA-restricted, and the HLA associations seemed to be driven largely by CMV exposure. Only TCR beta chains were sequenced in this cohort, and the absence of alpha or paired-chain data limited detectable features. The study gave a list of 150 to 200 TCR beta chains associated with cytomegalovirus. The 87-base-pair reads could not distinguish some IMGT-functional V segments, including TRBV6-2 and TRBV6-3, so those segments were excluded. A few of the identified cytomegalovirus-associated TCR beta chains were confirmed in vitro to be specific for cytomegalovirus antigens. Several of the top co-occurrence clusters appeared to be linked to parvovirus B19, influenza, CMV and Epstein-Barr virus, according to a later analysis. Broadly in line with IMGT annotations, most TCR beta V segments showed up in productive rearrangements about 90% or about 30% of the time in an earlier analysis of a few hundred of the donors. A further reported finding was that TCR beta sequences accurately predicted the HLA-A and HLA-B alleles for most subjects in the first cohort. It was suggested by the authors that the approach could potentially be generalized to other disease states and immunological phenotypes.

This receptor was obtained from a male donor in good health and CMV-seronegative. Sequencing was carried out using PBMCs. The rearrangement joined TRBV15 to TRBJ2-3; no D gene is confidently identified. The nucleotide sequence reads as follows: TGTGCCACCGATGGCTCGTCAACAGATACGCAGTATTTT. This sequence encodes CATDGSSTDTQYF.